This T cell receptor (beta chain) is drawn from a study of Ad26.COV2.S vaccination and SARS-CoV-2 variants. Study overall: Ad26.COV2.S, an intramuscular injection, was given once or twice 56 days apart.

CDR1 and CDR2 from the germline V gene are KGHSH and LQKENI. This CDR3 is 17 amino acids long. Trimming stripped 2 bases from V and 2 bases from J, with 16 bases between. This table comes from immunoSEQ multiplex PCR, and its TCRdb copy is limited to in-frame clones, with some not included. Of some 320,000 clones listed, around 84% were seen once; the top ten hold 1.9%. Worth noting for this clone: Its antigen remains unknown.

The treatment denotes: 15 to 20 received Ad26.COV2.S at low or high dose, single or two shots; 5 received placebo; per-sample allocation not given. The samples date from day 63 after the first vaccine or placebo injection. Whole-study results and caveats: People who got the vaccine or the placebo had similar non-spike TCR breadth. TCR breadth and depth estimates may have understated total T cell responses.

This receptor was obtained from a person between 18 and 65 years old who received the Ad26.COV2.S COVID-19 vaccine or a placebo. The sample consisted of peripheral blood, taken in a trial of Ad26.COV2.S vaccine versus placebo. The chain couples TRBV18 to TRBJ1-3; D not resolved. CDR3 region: CASSPTAGTNAGNTIYF. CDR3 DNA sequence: TGTGCCAGCTCACCAACGGCCGGCACAAACGCTGGAAACACCATATATTTT.